This TCR beta chain comes out of a study of T cells after posttransplantation cyclophosphamide. Study results and limitations: TRB clonality was highly associated with recipient CMV seropositivity and reactivation. Tissue-infiltrating T cells from skin or gut overlapped little with blood T cells. Later blood repertoires were often dominated by clones from the donor CD8+ memory compartment.

The CDR3 consists of 12 residues. The germline V gene has CDR1 SNHLY and CDR2 FYNNEI. V was trimmed by 2 bases and J by 4 bases, leaving 3 bases between them. The method was immunoSEQ multiplex PCR; TCRdb's version includes in-frame clones alone and lacks a portion of them. The sample has 23,000 or so clones; roughly nine tenths are singletons. Treatment was busulfan-fludarabine conditioning, a marrow graft, and cyclophosphamide on days +3 and +4. This clone came up a few times. Its antigen is still unknown. Sequenced here: PBMCs, sampled after allogeneic stem cell transplant with posttransplant cyclophosphamide. This sequence joins TRBV2 and TRBJ1-5; no clear D. This receptor was identified in a female patient under 45 who received an allogeneic stem cell transplant from an unrelated donor, was CMV-positive, and had no GVHD. The T cells may come from the graft donor. The DNA of the CDR3 is TGTGCCAGCAGTGAACCAAATCAGCCCCAGCATTTT. Amino acid sequence: CASSEPNQPQHF.